The rows below give T cell receptor beta chains drawn from one sample of a study of CD8 T cells in Susac syndrome. TCRdb reprocessed the immunoSEQ multiplex PCR reads via MiXCR and lists one record per CDR3 protein. The sample records 90,000 to 150,000 distinct CDR3 sequences, about 93% being singletons. The sample taken for sequencing was CD4+ T cells from PBMCs. These receptors were obtained from a human donor in good health. CDR3s include the opening cysteine and the closing phenylalanine or tryptophan. Fields, in order: V gene, D gene, clone size, J gene, CDR3 DNA, CDR3 protein. A D gene is named only where the DNA matches it firmly. Clone size, where shown, is once, few, many, or a class for clones that have expanded.

V gene: TRBV2; D gene: .; clone size: .; J gene: TRBJ2-5; CDR3 DNA: TGTGCCAGCAGTGACTACAGGTCAACGGAGACCCAGTACTTC; CDR3 protein: CASSDYRSTETQYF
V gene: TRBV6-1; D gene: .; clone size: .; J gene: TRBJ2-3; CDR3 DNA: TGTGCCAGCAACCCGGCGCGAGTCGCTGTTAGCACAGATACGCAGTATTTT; CDR3 protein: CASNPARVAVSTDTQYF
V gene: TRBV10-3; D gene: .; clone size: .; J gene: TRBJ1-2; CDR3 DNA: TGTGCCATCAGTGAGTCTACGCGTCCGGCTAACTATGGCTACACCTTC; CDR3 protein: CAISESTRPANYGYTF
V gene: TRBV12-3/TRBV12-4; D gene: .; clone size: .; J gene: TRBJ2-7; CDR3 DNA: TGTGCCAGCAGCGGTCGTTCCTACGAGCAGTACTTC; CDR3 protein: CASSGRSYEQYF
V gene: TRBV7-9; D gene: .; clone size: .; J gene: TRBJ2-2; CDR3 DNA: TGTGCCAGCAGCTTAAATGGGTTCCCGAGCACCGGGGAGCTGTTTTTT; CDR3 protein: CASSLNGFPSTGELFF
V gene: TRBV12-3/TRBV12-4; D gene: .; clone size: .; J gene: TRBJ2-5; CDR3 DNA: TGTGCCAGCAGCCCCGCTTGGGCCGAGACCCAGTACTTC; CDR3 protein: CASSPAWAETQYF
V gene: TRBV11-2; D gene: .; clone size: .; J gene: TRBJ2-7; CDR3 DNA: TGTGCCAGCAGCTCCCTCCGGGGGATGGAGATTCGCGAGCAGTACTTC; CDR3 protein: CASSSLRGMEIREQYF
V gene: TRBV7-2; D gene: .; clone size: .; J gene: TRBJ1-1; CDR3 DNA: TGTGCCAGCAGCTTAGAGGGGCGGGAAGCTTTCTTT; CDR3 protein: CASSLEGREAFF
V gene: TRBV5-1; D gene: .; clone size: .; J gene: TRBJ1-3; CDR3 DNA: TGCGCCAGCAGCTTGTCGGCCAGCTCTGGAAACACCATATATTTT; CDR3 protein: CASSLSASSGNTIYF
V gene: TRBV12-3/TRBV12-4; D gene: .; clone size: .; J gene: TRBJ2-5; CDR3 DNA: TGTGCCAGCAGTTTAATGGCTATAGGGAGCGAGACCCAGTACTTC; CDR3 protein: CASSLMAIGSETQYF
V gene: TRBV18; D gene: TRBD1; clone size: once; J gene: TRBJ2-1; CDR3 DNA: TGTGCCAGCTCACGGCAACAGGGGGAATTTCACAATGAGCAGTTCTTC; CDR3 protein: CASSRQQGEFHNEQFF
V gene: TRBV12-3/TRBV12-4; D gene: .; clone size: .; J gene: TRBJ2-7; CDR3 DNA: TGTGCCAGCAGTTCGGAAGGGCGAGGGGAGCAGTACTTC; CDR3 protein: CASSSEGRGEQYF
V gene: TRBV7-3; D gene: .; clone size: .; J gene: TRBJ2-1; CDR3 DNA: TGTGCCAGCAGCCCCTCTAGCGAACGGAGCAATGAGCAGTTCTTC; CDR3 protein: CASSPSSERSNEQFF
V gene: TRBV12-3/TRBV12-4; D gene: TRBD2; clone size: once; J gene: TRBJ2-3; CDR3 DNA: TGTGCCAGCAGCCCGGGACTAGCGTCCAAGTATTTT; CDR3 protein: CASSPGLASKYF
V gene: TRBV3-1; D gene: TRBD1; clone size: .; J gene: TRBJ2-7; CDR3 DNA: TGTGCCAGCAGCCAGACGGACAGGCTTCCCTACGAGCAGTACTTC; CDR3 protein: CASSQTDRLPYEQYF
V gene: TRBV7-9; D gene: .; clone size: .; J gene: TRBJ2-3; CDR3 DNA: TGTGCCAGCAGCTTTCTAACAGGAGCCACAGATACGCAGTATTTT; CDR3 protein: CASSFLTGATDTQYF
V gene: TRBV20-1; D gene: TRBD2; clone size: once; J gene: TRBJ2-1; CDR3 DNA: TGCAGTGTGATAGGGCTAGCGGCGTACAATGAGCAGTTCTTC; CDR3 protein: CSVIGLAAYNEQFF
V gene: TRBV6-2/TRBV6-3; D gene: .; clone size: .; J gene: TRBJ1-2; CDR3 DNA: TGTGCCAGCACCCCGACAGTATCTCCAGGCTACACCTTC; CDR3 protein: CASTPTVSPGYTF
V gene: TRBV9; D gene: TRBD2; clone size: .; J gene: TRBJ2-1; CDR3 DNA: TGTGCCAGCAGCAAGACTAGCGGGAGGGCTCAGAATGAGCAGTTCTTC; CDR3 protein: CASSKTSGRAQNEQFF
V gene: TRBV2; D gene: .; clone size: .; J gene: TRBJ1-2; CDR3 DNA: TGTGCCAGCAGTGAATCGCGCGGGGGGAATGGCTACACCTTC; CDR3 protein: CASSESRGGNGYTF
V gene: TRBV6-2/TRBV6-3; D gene: TRBD2; clone size: .; J gene: TRBJ2-1; CDR3 DNA: TGTGCCAGCAGTCCCCTCGGGACTAGCGGGGCAGGGGTTAACAATGAGCAGTTCTTC; CDR3 protein: CASSPLGTSGAGVNNEQFF
V gene: TRBV25-1; D gene: .; clone size: once; J gene: TRBJ2-3; CDR3 DNA: TGTGCCAGCAGTGACCCTGCAAGCGGCACAGATACGCAGTATTTT; CDR3 protein: CASSDPASGTDTQYF
V gene: TRBV24-1; D gene: .; clone size: .; J gene: TRBJ1-1; CDR3 DNA: TGTGCCACCAGTGCCGAGGCGAACACTGAAGCTTTCTTT; CDR3 protein: CATSAEANTEAFF
V gene: TRBV20-1; D gene: .; clone size: .; J gene: TRBJ1-2; CDR3 DNA: TGCAGTGCTGGAGACAGGCCCCGAGGTGGCTACACCTTC; CDR3 protein: CSAGDRPRGGYTF
V gene: TRBV30; D gene: .; clone size: .; J gene: TRBJ2-7; CDR3 DNA: TGTGCCTGGAGCGAGGATGTCTACGAGCAGTACTTC; CDR3 protein: CAWSEDVYEQYF
V gene: TRBV9; D gene: .; clone size: .; J gene: TRBJ2-7; CDR3 DNA: TGTGCCAGCAGCCCATTTTACGGGAGCTACGAGCAGTACTTC; CDR3 protein: CASSPFYGSYEQYF
V gene: TRBV12-3/TRBV12-4; D gene: TRBD1; clone size: .; J gene: TRBJ2-3; CDR3 DNA: TGTGCCAGCAGTCCCCGGACAGGGCACACAGATACGCAGTATTTT; CDR3 protein: CASSPRTGHTDTQYF
V gene: TRBV7-8; D gene: .; clone size: .; J gene: TRBJ1-3; CDR3 DNA: TGTGCCAGCAGCTTAGCGCTTGGTCCCCTGAATGGAAACACCATATATTTT; CDR3 protein: CASSLALGPLNGNTIYF
V gene: TRBV7-9; D gene: .; clone size: .; J gene: TRBJ2-4; CDR3 DNA: TGTGCCAGCAGCTTAGGGGGGGTGGACATTCAGTACTTC; CDR3 protein: CASSLGGVDIQYF
V gene: TRBV7-2; D gene: .; clone size: .; J gene: TRBJ1-6; CDR3 DNA: TGTGCCAGCAGCTTATGGAGGTCACCCCTCCACTTT; CDR3 protein: CASSLWRSPLHF
V gene: TRBV9; D gene: TRBD2; clone size: .; J gene: TRBJ2-5; CDR3 DNA: TGTGCCAGCAGCCCCGGCGGACTAGCGGCCGTGGGAGAGACCCAGTACTTC; CDR3 protein: CASSPGGLAAVGETQYF
V gene: TRBV2; D gene: .; clone size: .; J gene: TRBJ2-7; CDR3 DNA: TGTGCCAGCAGAGGCGATTCAGGGAACGAGCAGTACTTC; CDR3 protein: CASRGDSGNEQYF
V gene: TRBV5-1; D gene: .; clone size: .; J gene: TRBJ1-1; CDR3 DNA: TGCGCCAGCAGCTTGTGGCCGAACACTGAAGCTTTCTTT; CDR3 protein: CASSLWPNTEAFF
V gene: TRBV3-1; D gene: .; clone size: .; J gene: TRBJ2-5; CDR3 DNA: TGTGCCAGCAGCCAAGCCAGCGGAATACCTACGGAGACCCAGTACTTC; CDR3 protein: CASSQASGIPTETQYF
V gene: TRBV7-2; D gene: .; clone size: .; J gene: TRBJ2-2; CDR3 DNA: TGTGCCAGCAGCTACCTGGGACAGAACACCGGGGAGCTGTTTTTT; CDR3 protein: CASSYLGQNTGELFF
V gene: TRBV28; D gene: TRBD2; clone size: .; J gene: TRBJ2-1; CDR3 DNA: TGTGCCAGCAATAGCGGGAGGGCCGGGAATGAGCAGTTCTTC; CDR3 protein: CASNSGRAGNEQFF